This passage covers 21 T cell receptor beta chains from one sample sequenced in a study of blood T cell repertoires in COVID-19. Libraries were prepared by immunoSEQ multiplex PCR; TCRdb keeps only in-frame clonotypes and omits some of them. This table has 95,000 to 120,000 clones, approximately 80% appearing once. The sequencing sample was made of peripheral blood. The receptors were gathered from a woman in her thirties or forties with acute or convalescent COVID-19.

The V call is TRBV2, the J call TRBJ1-2; 7 bases align to TRBD1. In germline, CDR1 is SNHLY, CDR2 FYNNEI. The trim removed 6 bases at V and 0 bases at J, leaving 10 bases unmatched. This CDR3 spans 16 amino acids. CDR3 in amino acids: CASSDWDSGSNYGYTF. DNA for the CDR3: TGTGCCAGCAGCGACTGGGACAGTGGGTCTAACTATGGCTACACCTTC.

In its sample, this clone was seen a few times. The V gene is TRBV5-1, the J gene TRBJ1-6, with 7 bases aligning to TRBD1. In germline, CDR1 is SGHRS, CDR2 YFSETQ. The CDR3 length is 16 residues. V was pared by 4 bases and J by 6 bases, with 10 bases of the junction left unmatched. The CDR3 nucleotides read TGCGCCAGCAGCCGAGGACCGACAGGGACTAATTCACCCCTCCACTTT. Protein sequence: CASSRGPTGTNSPLHF.

This clone was counted once. This chain links TRBV19 with TRBJ1-4; D gene uncertain. V lost 1 base, J lost 5 bases, and 11 bases lay in between. Looked up from germline, CDR1 is LNHDA and CDR2 is SQIVND (reference sequence). This CDR3 comprises 15 residues. The CDR3 DNA is TGTGCCAGTAGTATAGGTGGCGGGCCCAATGAAAAACTGTTTTTT. This codes for CASSIGGGPNEKLFF.

This clone was observed a handful of times. The J gene is TRBJ1-2, the V gene TRBV10-3, with TRBD1 matching over 10 bases. The CDR3 sequence is 15 residues long. CDR1 and CDR2 from the germline V gene are ENHRY and SYGVKD. V shed 6 bases and J 5 bases; nucleotides not matched to a gene: 9. The CDR3 nucleotides read TGTGCCATCAGACCGGACAGGGGGGATGGTTATGGCTACACCTTC. It yields the protein CAIRPDRGDGYGYTF.

The J gene is TRBJ2-3, the V gene TRBV6-5; TRBD1 aligns across 8 bases. The junction had 2 bases not matched to a gene; V was cut back by 6 bases and J by 3 bases. The CDR3 runs 13 residues. Germline CDR1 reads MNHEY; CDR2 reads SVGAGI. The CDR3 DNA reads TGTGCCAGCAGAAGACAGGGGACAGATACGCAGTATTTT. This gives the protein CASRRQGTDTQYF.

The CDR3, as DNA: TGTGCCAGCAGTTACTCAGGGGTAGATACGCAGTATTTT. It specifies CASSYSGVDTQYF. The genes are TRBV2 and TRBJ2-3, with a possible D match to TRBD1 (6 bases). V shed 5 bases and J shed 5 bases, with 11 bases lying between them. The CDR3 runs to 13 residues. Germline V lookup: CDR1 SNHLY, CDR2 FYNNEI.

This clone was found once. The gene calls are TRBV18 and TRBJ2-1; 7 bases are a match to TRBD1. Germline loops: CDR1 KGHSH, CDR2 LQKENI. This CDR3 has 14 amino acids. The V gene end was trimmed by 1 base and the J gene end by 7 bases; junction bases not matched to a gene: 4. Written as DNA, the CDR3 is TGTGCCAGCTCACCACAGGGGGCTGGTAATGAGCAGTTCTTC. Amino acid sequence: CASSPQGAGNEQFF.

The sample holds a few counts of this clone. The J gene is TRBJ2-1, the V gene TRBV19; TRBD1 agrees at 8 bases. The CDR3 has 16 residues. Germline V gene sequence: CDR1 LNHDA, CDR2 SQIVND (reference sequence). The junction had 14 bases not matched to a gene; V was cut back by 5 bases and J by 8 bases. The CDR3 coding sequence is TGTGCCAGTAGTCGGCGACAGGGGACTTCTTTCGATGAGCAGTTCTTC. This encodes CASSRRQGTSFDEQFF.

This clone was seen a few times. This chain connects TRBV7-2 to TRBJ1-2, with 9 bases fitting TRBD1. Per the germline V gene, CDR1 is SGHTA and CDR2 is FQGNSA. The CDR3 is made up of 15 amino acids. The V and J ends lost 4 bases and 1 base, in that order; junction bases with no gene match: 4. The CDR3 region is CASSSGQGFNYGYTF. In nucleotides, the CDR3 is TGTGCCAGCAGCTCGGGACAGGGCTTTAACTATGGCTACACCTTC. The full variable domain, with the rest looked up from reference TRBV7-2 and TRBJ1-2, is GAGVSQSPSNKVTEKGKDVELRCDPISGHTALYWYRQSLGQGLEFLIYFQGNSAPDKSGLPSDRFSAERTGGSVSTLTIQRTQQEDSAVYLCASSSGQGFNYGYTFGSGTRLTVV.

V and J are TRBV7-9 and TRBJ2-1; TRBD2 is a possible D gene (6 bases). The V and J ends lost 7 bases and 1 base respectively, with 17 bases between them. Germline values: CDR1 SEHNR, CDR2 FQNEAQ (reference sequence). The CDR3 runs 16 residues. The CDR3 spells CASTLGGVSSYNEQFF. The CDR3 nucleotides are TGTGCCAGCACCCTTGGCGGGGTAAGTTCCTACAATGAGCAGTTCTTC.

V is TRBV11-2 and J is TRBJ1-1, with D possibly being TRBD1 (6 bases). The length of the CDR3 is 15 residues. V lost 4 bases to trimming and J lost 5 bases, with 17 bases between them. Germline-derived CDR1 and CDR2 are SGHAT and FQNNGV. CDR3 protein: CASSSWFGGGTEAFF. Written as DNA, the CDR3 is TGTGCCAGCAGCTCCTGGTTTGGGGGCGGAACTGAAGCTTTCTTT.

This chain joins TRBV12-5 and TRBJ2-3; the D gene is possibly TRBD1 (5 bases). Trimming removed 2 bases from V and 0 bases from J, with 15 bases in between. The CDR3 length is 17 residues. Germline V gene lookup returns CDR1 LGHNT and CDR2 FRNRAP. CDR3 protein: CASGLTYRPNSTDTQYF. The CDR3 DNA sequence: TGTGCTAGTGGTTTGACCTACAGGCCCAATAGCACAGATACGCAGTATTTT.

The chain has TRBV2 and TRBJ1-5; D unclear. Germline CDR1 reads SNHLY; CDR2 reads FYNNEI. V dropped 6 bases and J dropped 3 bases, with 15 bases sitting between them. The length of the CDR3 is 15 residues. The CDR3 nucleotides are TGTGCCAGCAGCGCCGGGTCTCTAATCAATCAGCCCCAGCATTTT. Residues: CASSAGSLINQPQHF.

The rearrangement joins TRBV3-1 (or the pseudogene TRBV3-2) to TRBJ2-7; 9 positions agree with TRBD2. The junction had 6 bases not matched to a gene; V was cut back by 6 bases and J by 6 bases. This CDR3 has 13 amino acids. Germline CDR1 LGHDT, CDR2 YNNKEL (reference sequence). As DNA, the CDR3 is TGTGCCAGCAGGGGGACAGCGGGGGGCGAGCAGTACTTC. Translating gives CASRGTAGGEQYF.

This clone was seen more than once but under ten times. The chain has TRBV14 and TRBJ2-1; D may be TRBD1 (5 bases). Germline lookup yields CDR1 SGHDN and CDR2 FVKESK. The germline V and J ends were trimmed by 4 bases and 0 bases, with 13 bases remaining between them. The CDR3 runs to 16 residues. The CDR3 DNA reads as TGTGCCAGCAGCCGGCTAGGGGCGATCTCCTACAATGAGCAGTTCTTC. It specifies CASSRLGAISYNEQFF. Full variable domain (remainder filled in from reference TRBV14 and TRBJ2-1): EAGVTQFPSHSVIEKGQTVTLRCDPISGHDNLYWYRRVMGKEIKFLLHFVKESKQDESGMPNNRFLAERTGGTYSTLKVQPAELEDSGVYFCASSRLGAISYNEQFFGPGTRLTVL.

The table lists this clone with a few counts. This chain links TRBV2 with TRBJ2-6, with unresolved D. The V and J ends lost 3 bases and 2 bases respectively, with 5 bases between them. In germline, CDR1 is SNHLY, CDR2 FYNNEI. This CDR3 has 14 residues. CDR3 loop: CASSEAAGANVLTF. DNA for the CDR3: TGTGCCAGCAGTGAGGCCGCTGGGGCCAACGTCCTGACTTTC.

This clone showed up just once. The V and J genes are TRBV9 and TRBJ1-2; no definite D call. In germline, CDR1 is SGDLS, CDR2 YYNGEE. The CDR3 runs 16 residues. The germline V and J ends were trimmed by 0 bases and 4 bases, with 16 bases remaining between them. The chain's CDR3 is CASSVVGPILAYGYTF. In DNA form, the CDR3 reads TGTGCCAGCAGCGTAGTTGGGCCGATACTTGCCTATGGCTACACCTTC.

The chain carries TRBV20-1 and TRBJ2-3, with D tentatively TRBD2 (6 bases). This CDR3 region has 10 residues. Trimming removed 7 bases at V and 7 bases at J, with 9 bases between. Germline V gene sequence: CDR1 DFQATT, CDR2 SNEGSKA (reference sequence). In DNA form, the CDR3 reads TGCAGTGGGGGGGTCAATACGCAGTATTTT. It yields the protein CSGGVNTQYF.

V usage is TRBV19 and J usage is TRBJ2-7; no clear D. Trimming stripped 5 bases from V and 7 bases from J, with 15 bases between. The CDR3 extends over 13 amino acids. Germline CDR1 is LNHDA and CDR2 is SQIVND (reference sequence). This chain's CDR3 is CASSPASVREQYF. CDR3 nucleotides: TGTGCCAGTAGTCCCGCGTCCGTCCGGGAGCAGTACTTC. Full variable domain (rest looked up from reference TRBV19 and TRBJ2-7): DGGITQSPKYLFRKEGQNVTLSCEQNLNHDAMYWYRQDPGQGLRLIYYSQIVNDFQKGDIAEGYSVSREKKESFPLTVTSAQKNPTAFYLCASSPASVREQYFGPGTRLTVT.

This chain uses TRBV30 with TRBJ2-3; possibly TRBD2 for D (6 bases). Germline V gene data show CDR1 as GTSNPN and CDR2 as SVGIG (reference sequence). V was cut by 3 bases and J by 2 bases, with 15 bases left in between. This CDR3 contains 15 residues. The CDR3 region is CAWSRLGDNTDTQYF. DNA for the CDR3: TGTGCCTGGAGCAGACTAGGAGATAACACAGATACGCAGTATTTT. The variable domain in full, completed from reference TRBV30 and TRBJ2-3, reads SQTIHQWPATLVQPVGSPLSLECTVEGTSNPNLYWYRQAAGRGLQLLFYSVGIGQISSEVPQNLSASRPQDRQFILSSKKLLLSDSGFYLCAWSRLGDNTDTQYFGPGTRLTVL.

The chain employs TRBV28 and TRBJ2-1; D is perhaps TRBD1 (5 bases). Between the trimmed V and J ends, which lost 8 bases and 0 bases, there was a span of 14 bases. From germline, CDR1 is MDHEN and CDR2 SYDVKM. The CDR3 runs 15 residues. The CDR3 is CASAPVDTSYNEQFF. The CDR3 bases are TGTGCCAGCGCTCCAGTGGACACCTCCTACAATGAGCAGTTCTTC.